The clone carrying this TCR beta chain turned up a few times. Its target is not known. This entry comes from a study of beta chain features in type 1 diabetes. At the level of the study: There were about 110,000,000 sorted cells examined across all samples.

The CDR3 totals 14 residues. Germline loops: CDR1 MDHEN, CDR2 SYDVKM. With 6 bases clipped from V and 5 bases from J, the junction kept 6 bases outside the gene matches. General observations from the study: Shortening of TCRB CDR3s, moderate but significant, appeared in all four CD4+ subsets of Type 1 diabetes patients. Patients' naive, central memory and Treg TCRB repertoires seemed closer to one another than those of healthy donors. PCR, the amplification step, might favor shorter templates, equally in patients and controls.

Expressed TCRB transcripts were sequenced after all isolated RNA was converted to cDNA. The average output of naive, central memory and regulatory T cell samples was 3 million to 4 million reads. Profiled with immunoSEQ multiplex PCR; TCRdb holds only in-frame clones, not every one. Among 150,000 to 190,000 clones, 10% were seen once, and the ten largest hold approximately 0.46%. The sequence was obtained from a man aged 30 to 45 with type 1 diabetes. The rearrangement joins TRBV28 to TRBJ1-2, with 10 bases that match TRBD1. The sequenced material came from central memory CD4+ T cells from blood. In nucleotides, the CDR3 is TGTGCCAGCAGGAATCGACAGGGGGCATATGGCTACACCTTC. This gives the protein CASRNRQGAYGYTF.